Given below is one T cell receptor (beta chain) in context. This sample stems from a study of control samples from healthy donors and cancer patients. Germline loops: CDR1 SGHNT, CDR2 YENEEA. Trimming cost V 5 bases and J 6 bases, with 10 bases left between them. The CDR3 covers 12 residues. The data were produced by immunoSEQ multiplex PCR, yet TCRdb's version contains in-frame clones alone and is incomplete. The data contain 170,000 or so clones, approximately 94% of them singletons. The V and J genes are TRBV11-3 and TRBJ1-1, with unresolved D. Sequenced input: blood. The sequence came from a woman in her late teens or twenties in good health. CDR3 nucleotides: TGTGCCAGCAGCCCAAATGGCGCTGAAGCTTTCTTT. This codes for CASSPNGAEAFF.